Below are 22 T cell receptor beta chains sequenced from a single sample in a study of blood T cell repertoires in COVID-19. Sequenced by immunoSEQ multiplex PCR; TCRdb stores in-frame clones only, minus some. The table has about 230,000 clones, approximately 80% seen once. The source material was peripheral blood. The source is a man between 40 and 49 years old with acute or convalescent COVID-19.

The chain recombines TRBV2 with TRBJ1-1; possible D gene TRBD1, 6 bases. The CDR3 covers 11 residues. The V end lost 8 bases, the J end lost 8 bases, and 12 bases lay between the germline ends. Germline assignment: CDR1 SNHLY and CDR2 FYNNEI. Here the CDR3 reads CASSAGDEAFF. CDR3 nucleotides: TGTGCCAGCTCGGCAGGGGACGAAGCTTTCTTT.

The chain recombines TRBV4-1 with TRBJ1-5; D gene unclear. Deletions cut 1 base from V and 9 bases from J, with 10 bases between. The CDR3 extends over 13 amino acids. CDR1 is MGHRA and CDR2 is YSYEKL in the germline V gene. This chain's CDR3 is CASSQGGLRPQHF. As DNA, the CDR3 is TGCGCCAGCAGCCAAGGAGGGTTACGGCCCCAGCATTTT.

This chain connects TRBV19 to TRBJ2-2, with 8 bases lining up with TRBD2. CDR1 is LNHDA, CDR2 SQIVND, per germline (reference sequence). The J segment lost 0 bases and the V segment lost 4 bases, leaving 1 base of the junction unmatched. The CDR3 extends over 15 amino acids. CDR3 loop: CASSTGLANTGELFF. The CDR3 DNA sequence: TGTGCCAGTAGTACGGGACTAGCGAACACCGGGGAGCTGTTTTTT.

The J gene is TRBJ1-2, the V gene TRBV7-8; TRBD1 is a possible D gene (5 bases). The CDR3 runs to 14 residues. V dropped 5 bases and J dropped 4 bases, with 14 bases sitting between them. The germline gives CDR1 SGHVS, CDR2 FQNEAQ. The DNA of the CDR3 is TGTGCCAGCAGCCCCTCGGGGGATCCCTATGGCTACACCTTC. It specifies CASSPSGDPYGYTF.

The chain links TRBV7-2 to TRBJ2-1; D possibly corresponds to TRBD1 (6 bases). The CDR3 is made up of 16 amino acids. V was trimmed by 4 bases and J by 0 bases, leaving 13 bases between them. Germline CDR1 SGHTA, CDR2 FQGNSA. The CDR3 sequence is CASSSQMGASYNEQFF. The CDR3 coding sequence is TGTGCCAGCAGCTCTCAAATGGGGGCCTCCTACAATGAGCAGTTCTTC.

J is TRBJ1-6 and V is TRBV19, with D possibly TRBD1 on 5 matching bases. The germline V gene has CDR1 LNHDA and CDR2 SQIVND (reference sequence). V lost 6 bases, J lost 5 bases, and 14 bases lay in between. The CDR3 is 15 residues long. CDR3 coding DNA: TGTGCCAGTAGCGCCGGGGGACGGAATAATTCACCCCTCCACTTT. Protein product: CASSAGGRNNSPLHF.

CDR3 sequence reads: CASRAGVQLYEQYF. Here the CDR3 DNA reads TGCGCCAGCAGAGCGGGAGTCCAATTATACGAGCAGTACTTC. The V gene is TRBV10-2, the J gene TRBJ2-7; 8 nucleotides match TRBD2. The J segment lost 4 bases and the V segment lost 6 bases, leaving 8 bases of the junction unmatched. This CDR3 comprises 14 residues. Germline V gene data show CDR1 as WSHSY and CDR2 as SAAADI.

The chain has TRBV3-1 (or the pseudogene TRBV3-2) and TRBJ1-1; no definite D call. The ends were cut back, 6 bases at V and 2 bases at J, with 10 bases in the middle. Germline V gene data show CDR1 as LGHDT and CDR2 as YNNKEL (reference sequence). The CDR3 runs to 13 residues. The CDR3 DNA is TGTGCCAGCAGTACACCAGAAAACACTGAAGCTTTCTTT. This gives the protein CASSTPENTEAFF.

This clone was observed a single time. The chain uses TRBV3-1 (or the pseudogene TRBV3-2) and TRBJ1-1; 8 nucleotides match TRBD1. The trim removed 1 base at V and 1 base at J, leaving 5 bases unmatched. Per germline, CDR1 LGHDT and CDR2 YNNKEL (reference sequence). The CDR3 is 16 amino acids. CDR3 nucleotides: TGTGCCAGCAGCCAAGCGGACAGGGTAGGGAACACTGAAGCTTTCTTT. Translated: CASSQADRVGNTEAFF.

This clone was detected only a few times. The V call is TRBV19, the J call TRBJ1-4; D uncertain. The CDR3 is 14 amino acids. The germline gives CDR1 LNHDA, CDR2 SQIVND (reference sequence). V gave up 5 bases and J gave up 0 bases, with 7 bases separating them. The CDR3 DNA reads as TGTGCCAGTAGTGACACTTCAACTAATGAAAAACTGTTTTTT. Translating gives CASSDTSTNEKLFF.

CDR3 coding DNA: TGTGCCAGTAGTATTCGGACAGCTAATGAAAAACTGTTTTTT. This encodes CASSIRTANEKLFF. This sequence joins TRBV19 and TRBJ1-4; a possible D gene is TRBD1 (6 bases). The CDR3 spans 14 residues. Germline assignment: CDR1 LNHDA and CDR2 SQIVND (reference sequence). V dropped 3 bases and J dropped 3 bases, with 8 bases sitting between them.

The chain joins TRBV12-2 to TRBJ1-4; the tabulated D call, TRBD1, remains unverified against the DNA. TRBV12-2 is listed as a pseudogene. The CDR3 loop spans 12 amino acids. The CDR3 loop is CASLQGGEKLFF. The CDR3 DNA reads TGTGCAAGTCTACAGGGTGGTGAAAAACTGTTTTTT.

J is TRBJ1-2 and V is TRBV5-4, with a weak D call TRBD1 (5 bases). Trimming took 3 bases from V and 4 from J, leaving 13 bases between them. This CDR3 has 14 residues. Germline V CDR1 and CDR2: SGHNT, YYREEE (reference sequence). This CDR3 reads CASSSNDRTYGYTF. CDR3 in DNA: TGTGCCAGCAGCTCGAACGACAGAACCTATGGCTACACCTTC.

The J gene is TRBJ2-1, the V gene TRBV19, with 10 positions matching TRBD1. CDR1 is LNHDA, CDR2 SQIVND, per germline (reference sequence). V shed 4 bases, J shed 6 bases, and the junction held 6 bases outside the gene matches. This CDR3 is built from 15 residues. The DNA for the CDR3 is TGTGCCAGTAGTAGCGACAGGGGGCTCGGCAATGAGCAGTTCTTC. Translating gives CASSSDRGLGNEQFF.

This CDR3 is CASSLAGTQNNEQFF. CDR3 DNA: TGTGCCAGCAGCTTAGCAGGGACACAAAACAATGAGCAGTTCTTC. V and J are TRBV7-2 and TRBJ2-1; possibly TRBD1 for D (6 bases). V was pared by 0 bases and J by 5 bases, with 11 bases between. The CDR3 contains 15 residues. Germline values: CDR1 SGHTA, CDR2 FQGNSA.

The rearrangement uses TRBV25-1 and TRBJ1-4; D is unclear. The CDR3 covers 13 residues. The germline V gene encodes CDR1 MGHDK and CDR2 SYGVNS. The ends were cut back, 4 bases at V and 13 bases at J, with 16 bases in the middle. The CDR3 DNA follows: TGTGCCAGCAGTGGTGGGAGCCTAGTGAGACTGTTTTTT. Its protein is CASSGGSLVRLFF.

The J gene is TRBJ2-5, the V gene TRBV4-3, with a tentative D call TRBD2 (5 bases). Germline V lookup: CDR1 LGHNA, CDR2 YSLEER. V dropped 0 bases and J dropped 7 bases, with 9 bases sitting between them. CDR3 length: 13 residues. The CDR3 is CASSQDFRGTQYF. The CDR3 nucleotides are TGCGCCAGCAGCCAAGATTTTCGGGGGACCCAGTACTTC.

The chain uses TRBV27 and TRBJ1-4, with 9 bases that match TRBD1. This CDR3 is built from 19 residues. V trimming: 2 bases; J trimming: 7 bases; junction bases outside the gene matches: 17. The germline V gene has CDR1 MNHEY and CDR2 SMNVEV (reference sequence). CDR3 sequence reads: CASSLATGTGWPRSEKLFF. CDR3 DNA: TGTGCCAGCAGTTTAGCTACAGGGACAGGGTGGCCTAGAAGTGAAAAACTGTTTTTT.

The J gene is TRBJ1-1, the V gene TRBV2; 11 nucleotides align to TRBD1. The junction had 7 bases not matched to a gene; V was cut back by 4 bases and J by 0 bases. The V gene's germline CDR1 is SNHLY and CDR2 FYNNEI. The CDR3 is made up of 17 amino acids. CDR3 coding DNA: TGTGCCAGCAGTGGGCGGGACAGGGGGTTCATGAACACTGAAGCTTTCTTT. It translates to CASSGRDRGFMNTEAFF.

The chain uses TRBV7-9 and TRBJ2-1, with 11 nucleotides matching TRBD2. The ends lost 3 bases at V and 4 bases at J; junction bases unmatched: 5. Germline-derived CDR1 and CDR2 are SEHNR and FQNEAQ (reference sequence). The CDR3 extends over 16 amino acids. This CDR3 reads CASSFQLAGVYNEQFF. The DNA of the CDR3 is TGTGCCAGCAGCTTTCAACTAGCGGGGGTGTACAATGAGCAGTTCTTC.

CDR3 region: CASSFLTSGSTDTQYF. Here the CDR3 DNA reads TGCGCCAGCAGCTTTCTGACTAGCGGGAGCACAGATACGCAGTATTTT. The chain uses TRBV5-1 and TRBJ2-3, with 10 bases that match TRBD2. CDR1 SGHRS and CDR2 YFSETQ come from the germline V gene. The CDR3 sequence is 16 residues long. V gave up 2 bases and J gave up 0 bases; unmatched junction bases: 3.

The chain joins TRBV15 to TRBJ1-5, with 8 bases fitting TRBD1. Unmatched junction bases numbered 3, after V lost 1 base and J lost 7 bases. Germline V gene lookup returns CDR1 LNHNV and CDR2 YYDKDF (reference sequence). The CDR3 extends over 14 amino acids. CDR3 DNA: TGTGCCACCAGCAGAGGACAGGGGCAACAGCCCCAGCATTTT. Translating it yields CATSRGQGQQPQHF. The full variable domain, in which reference TRBV15 and TRBJ1-5 provide the parts outside the CDR3, is DAMVIQNPRYQVTQFGKPVTLSCSQTLNHNVMYWYQQKSSQAPKLLFHYYDKDFNNEADTPDNFQSRRPNTSFCFLDIRSPGLGDTAMYLCATSRGQGQQPQHFGDGTRLSIL.